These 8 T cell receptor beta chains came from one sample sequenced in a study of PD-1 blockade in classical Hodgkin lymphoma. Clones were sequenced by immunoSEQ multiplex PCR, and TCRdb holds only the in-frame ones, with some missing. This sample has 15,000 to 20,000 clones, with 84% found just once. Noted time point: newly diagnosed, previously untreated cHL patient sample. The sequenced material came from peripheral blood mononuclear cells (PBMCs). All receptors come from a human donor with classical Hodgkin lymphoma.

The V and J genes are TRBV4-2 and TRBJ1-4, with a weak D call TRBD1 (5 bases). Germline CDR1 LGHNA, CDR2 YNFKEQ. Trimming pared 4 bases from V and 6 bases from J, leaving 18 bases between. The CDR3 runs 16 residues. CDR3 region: CASSPRDGGGDEKLFF. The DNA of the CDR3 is TGTGCCAGCAGCCCCAGGGACGGCGGCGGGGATGAAAAACTGTTTTTT.

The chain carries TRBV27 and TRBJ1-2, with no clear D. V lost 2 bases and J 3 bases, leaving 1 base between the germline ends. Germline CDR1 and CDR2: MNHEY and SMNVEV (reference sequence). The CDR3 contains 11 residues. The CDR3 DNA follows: TGTGCCAGCAGTTTAGACTATGGCTACACCTTC. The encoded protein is CASSLDYGYTF.

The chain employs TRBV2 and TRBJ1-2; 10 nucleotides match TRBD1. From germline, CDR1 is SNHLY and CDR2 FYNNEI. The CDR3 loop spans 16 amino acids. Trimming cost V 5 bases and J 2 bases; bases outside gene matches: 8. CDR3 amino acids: CASSTTGGGINYGYTF. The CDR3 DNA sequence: TGTGCCAGCAGTACGACAGGGGGCGGAATAAACTATGGCTACACCTTC.

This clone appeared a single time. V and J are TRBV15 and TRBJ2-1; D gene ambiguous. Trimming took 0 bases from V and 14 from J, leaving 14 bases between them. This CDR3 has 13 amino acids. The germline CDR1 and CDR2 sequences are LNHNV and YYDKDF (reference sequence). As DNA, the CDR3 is TGTGCCACCAGCAGAGATTCGGACGCCCCTGAGTTCTTC. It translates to CATSRDSDAPEFF.

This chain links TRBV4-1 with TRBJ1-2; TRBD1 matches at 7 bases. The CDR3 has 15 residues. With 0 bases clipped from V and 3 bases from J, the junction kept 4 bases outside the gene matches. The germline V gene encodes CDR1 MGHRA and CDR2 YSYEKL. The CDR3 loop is CASSQERGRDYGYTF. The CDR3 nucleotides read TGCGCCAGCAGCCAAGAAAGGGGGCGAGACTATGGCTACACCTTC.

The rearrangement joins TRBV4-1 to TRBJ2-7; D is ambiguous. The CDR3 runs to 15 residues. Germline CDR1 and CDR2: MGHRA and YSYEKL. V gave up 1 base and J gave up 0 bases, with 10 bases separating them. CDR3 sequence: CASSQASGYSYEQYF. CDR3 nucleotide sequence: TGCGCCAGCAGCCAAGCCTCGGGCTACTCCTACGAGCAGTACTTC.

The CDR3 here is CASSKLSMKAQMDGYTF. The CDR3 region has the DNA TGTGCCAGCAGCAAACTCTCAATGAAGGCTCAGATGGATGGCTACACCTTC. This chain connects TRBV28 to TRBJ1-2, with D hard to call. V was pared by 6 bases and J by 6 bases, with 26 bases between. Germline CDR1 MDHEN, CDR2 SYDVKM. This CDR3 contains 17 residues.

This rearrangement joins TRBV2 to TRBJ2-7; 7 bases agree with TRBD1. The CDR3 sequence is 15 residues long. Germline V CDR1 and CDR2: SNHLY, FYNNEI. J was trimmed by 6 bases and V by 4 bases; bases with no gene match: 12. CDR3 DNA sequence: TGTGCCAGCAGTGGACCCGGGACAGCCCTATCCGAGCAGTACTTC. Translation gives CASSGPGTALSEQYF.